This is a list of T cell receptor beta chains from one sample in a study of control samples from healthy donors and cancer patients. Profiling relied on immunoSEQ multiplex PCR, and the TCRdb table lists in-frame clones only, not all of them. The sample holds over 85,000 clones, about 90% seen once. The sample comprised blood. These receptor sequences come from a woman aged 18-29 years in good health. CDR3s leave out the opening cysteine and the closing phenylalanine or tryptophan. Fields, in order: J gene, V gene, CDR3 protein.

j_gene: TRBJ2-7; v_gene: TRBV7-9; CDR3aa: ASGLAVSYEQY
j_gene: TRBJ2-1; v_gene: TRBV5-1; CDR3aa: ASSLTGQNNEQF
j_gene: TRBJ1-1; v_gene: TRBV13; CDR3aa: ASSFGNTEAF
j_gene: TRBJ1-5; v_gene: TRBV7-9; CDR3aa: ASSSGVQPQH
j_gene: TRBJ2-4; v_gene: TRBV5-8; CDR3aa: ASSSPRPGQGIAKNIQY
j_gene: TRBJ1-1; v_gene: TRBV5-1; CDR3aa: ASSLAQGMNTEAF
j_gene: TRBJ1-2; v_gene: TRBV7-8; CDR3aa: ASSLKQGPHGYT
j_gene: TRBJ2-3; v_gene: TRBV27; CDR3aa: ASSLTGTDTQY
j_gene: TRBJ2-7; v_gene: TRBV7-3; CDR3aa: ASSSLAGDSYEQY
j_gene: TRBJ2-4; v_gene: TRBV6-5; CDR3aa: ASTPLTGGDSIQY
j_gene: TRBJ2-2; v_gene: TRBV6-5; CDR3aa: ASRRLALNTGELF
j_gene: TRBJ1-1; v_gene: TRBV7-9; CDR3aa: ASRGSLNTEAF
j_gene: TRBJ1-5; v_gene: TRBV24-1; CDR3aa: ATSDYRTNQPQH
j_gene: TRBJ2-7; v_gene: TRBV28; CDR3aa: ASSWNRGEQY
j_gene: TRBJ2-7; v_gene: TRBV30; CDR3aa: AWSGGTRDPYEQY
j_gene: TRBJ2-3; v_gene: TRBV5-4; CDR3aa: ASSWTSTDTQY
j_gene: TRBJ2-5; v_gene: TRBV19; CDR3aa: ASSIRPTGYRETQY
j_gene: TRBJ1-1; v_gene: TRBV12-3/TRBV12-4; CDR3aa: ASRAYTEAF
j_gene: TRBJ2-3; v_gene: TRBV5-6; CDR3aa: ASSLATSGSTDTQY
j_gene: TRBJ1-2; v_gene: TRBV5-1; CDR3aa: ASRGTGENYGYT
j_gene: TRBJ1-1; v_gene: TRBV5-6; CDR3aa: ASSGDRGWGTEAF
j_gene: TRBJ1-6; v_gene: TRBV3-1/TRBV3-2; CDR3aa: ASSQYLGAYNSPLH
j_gene: TRBJ1-4; v_gene: TRBV5-4; CDR3aa: ASSLAGWGEKLF
j_gene: TRBJ1-1; v_gene: TRBV6-5; CDR3aa: ASRPQMGTAEAF
j_gene: TRBJ2-5; v_gene: TRBV4-2; CDR3aa: ASSQGLAGGQETQY
j_gene: TRBJ2-4; v_gene: TRBV5-1; CDR3aa: ASSPRGLAKNIQY
j_gene: TRBJ2-5; v_gene: TRBV4-1; CDR3aa: ASSQVWVGTELQETQY
j_gene: TRBJ1-1; v_gene: TRBV20-1; CDR3aa: SANDRDTEAF
j_gene: TRBJ2-5; v_gene: TRBV6-5; CDR3aa: ASSGGRETQY